The 29 T cell receptor beta chains given below trace back to one sample, sequenced in a study of cytomegalovirus exposure and HLA in healthy donors. The PCR used 60 Vbeta and 13 Jbeta primers. The assay was immunoSEQ multiplex PCR, and TCRdb's table has in-frame clones only and misses some. In the table there are more than 200,000 clones, nearly 80% of which are singletons. The sequenced sample was PBMCs. These receptors all stem from a male donor in good health and CMV-seronegative.

The rearrangement uses TRBV6-5 and TRBJ2-5; D is uncertain. V lost 5 bases and J 11 bases, leaving 12 bases between the germline ends. In germline, CDR1 is MNHEY, CDR2 SVGAGI. This CDR3 is 11 amino acids long. The CDR3 spells CASSQSGEQYF. The CDR3 coding sequence is TGTGCCAGCAGTCAATCGGGTGAGCAGTACTTC.

The CDR3 sequence is CASSKRQGVDSPLHF. As DNA, the CDR3 is TGTGCCAGTAGTAAACGACAGGGTGTAGATTCACCCCTCCACTTT. The chain has TRBV19 and TRBJ1-6; TRBD1 matches at 7 bases. The CDR3 loop spans 15 amino acids. The J segment lost 8 bases and the V segment lost 4 bases, leaving 8 bases of the junction unmatched. Germline CDR1 LNHDA, CDR2 SQIVND (reference sequence).

The J gene is TRBJ2-2, the V gene TRBV28, with TRBD2 matching over 10 bases. The V gene end was trimmed by 4 bases and the J gene end by 6 bases; junction bases not matched to a gene: 2. The CDR3 is 14 residues long. Looked up from germline, CDR1 is MDHEN and CDR2 is SYDVKM. The CDR3 DNA is TGTGCCAGCAGTTGGAGCGGGAGGGCCGGGGAGCTGTTTTTT. Its protein product is CASSWSGRAGELFF.

The rearrangement uses TRBV18 and TRBJ2-7, with a weak D call TRBD1 (5 bases). This CDR3 region has 14 residues. CDR1 KGHSH and CDR2 LQKENI come from the germline V gene. V lost 3 bases and J lost 3, with 12 bases in between. CDR3 sequence reads: CASSPIQGHYEQYF. In DNA, the CDR3 is TGTGCCAGCTCACCGATCCAGGGTCACTACGAGCAGTACTTC.

This clone was counted a single time. V is TRBV11-1 and J is TRBJ2-3, with TRBD1 matching 10 bases. The trim removed 5 bases at V and 5 bases at J, leaving 4 bases unmatched. CDR1 and CDR2 from the germline V gene are SGHAT and FQDESV (reference sequence). This CDR3 has 14 residues. The CDR3 DNA sequence: TGTGCCAGCAGCCCCCGGGACAGGGGAGATACGCAGTATTTT. Protein product: CASSPRDRGDTQYF.

J is TRBJ1-5 and V is TRBV19, with 11 bases fitting TRBD1. CDR1 LNHDA and CDR2 SQIVND come from the germline V gene (reference sequence). This CDR3 comprises 15 residues. The V and J ends lost 5 bases and 7 bases, in that order; junction bases with no gene match: 7. The CDR3 is CASSLGQGAHQPQHF. The CDR3 DNA reads TGTGCCAGTAGTCTCGGACAGGGGGCCCACCAGCCCCAGCATTTT. Complete variable domain (other parts from reference TRBV19 and TRBJ1-5): DGGITQSPKYLFRKEGQNVTLSCEQNLNHDAMYWYRQDPGQGLRLIYYSQIVNDFQKGDIAEGYSVSREKKESFPLTVTSAQKNPTAFYLCASSLGQGAHQPQHFGDGTRLSIL.

This sequence joins TRBV4-2 and TRBJ2-5; D gene ambiguous. From germline, CDR1 is LGHNA and CDR2 YNFKEQ. CDR3 length equals 15 residues. Trimming shortened V by 2 bases and J by 4 bases, and 14 bases separated the two germline ends. The CDR3 nucleotides are TGTGCCAGCAGCCAACCTAGTGCGGAATCAGAGACCCAGTACTTC. Its translation is CASSQPSAESETQYF.

This rearrangement joins TRBV28 to TRBJ1-2; 9 bases agree with TRBD1. The germline V gene encodes CDR1 MDHEN and CDR2 SYDVKM. The junction had 13 bases not matched to a gene; V was cut back by 6 bases and J by 8 bases. This CDR3 comprises 15 residues. CDR3 in DNA: TGTGCCAGCAGACCCACCGGGACAGGGATAGTGGGCTACACCTTC. This gives the protein CASRPTGTGIVGYTF.

In DNA, the CDR3 is TGTGCCAGCAGCCCAAGAGGGGGGGTCCAAGAGACCCAGTACTTC. This translates into CASSPRGGVQETQYF. The chain employs TRBV28 and TRBJ2-5, with a weak D call TRBD2 (7 bases). Trimming removed 6 bases from V and 1 base from J, with 15 bases in between. Germline CDR1 is MDHEN and CDR2 is SYDVKM. The CDR3 runs to 15 residues.

The chain combines TRBV30 with TRBJ1-5, with a tentative D call TRBD1 (5 bases). V dropped 4 bases and J dropped 6 bases, with 16 bases sitting between them. The CDR3 has 14 residues. Germline V gene sequence: CDR1 GTSNPN, CDR2 SVGIG (reference sequence). The CDR3 DNA reads as TGTGCCTGGACCCAGGGCGCGGGGAGTCAGCCCCAGCATTTT. It specifies CAWTQGAGSQPQHF.

The chain employs TRBV28 and TRBJ1-2; 7 bases align to TRBD1. This CDR3 is 17 amino acids long. The trim removed 6 bases at V and 5 bases at J, leaving 18 bases unmatched. Germline lookup yields CDR1 MDHEN and CDR2 SYDVKM. DNA of the CDR3: TGTGCCAGCAGCACCTCCGCGACAGGGTGGTCCCCATATGGCTACACCTTC. Translated, it gives CASSTSATGWSPYGYTF.

The chain combines TRBV5-1 with TRBJ2-5; 8 bases align to TRBD2. Gene TRBJ2-7 matches the end of the DNA better, so the J call may be wrong. The CDR3 extends over 15 amino acids. Germline V gene lookup returns CDR1 SGHRS and CDR2 YFSETQ. For the CDR3, the DNA is TGCGCCAGCAGCTTGGCCGTTGGACTAGCAAGCGAGCAGTACTTC. Protein: CASSLAVGLASEQYF.

The V gene is TRBV5-4, the J gene TRBJ2-3, with 7 bases lining up with TRBD1. V dropped 3 bases and J dropped 2; count of bases not matched to a gene: 9. The CDR3 is 16 amino acids. Germline V gene sequence: CDR1 SGHNT, CDR2 YYREEE (reference sequence). The CDR3 spells CASSSTGTAFTDTQYF. The CDR3, as DNA: TGTGCCAGCAGCTCCACCGGGACAGCCTTCACAGATACGCAGTATTTT.

The genes are TRBV27 and TRBJ2-7; a weak D match, TRBD1 (7 bases). V was shortened by 7 bases and J by 1 base, with 20 bases between the two germline ends. Germline V lookup: CDR1 MNHEY, CDR2 SMNVEV (reference sequence). There are 16 residues in the CDR3. The CDR3 DNA reads TGTGCCAGCACCCTATCGGCGGGACAGCTATCCTACGAGCAGTACTTC. Translation: CASTLSAGQLSYEQYF.

The rearrangement uses TRBV29-1 and TRBJ2-1, with 7 bases identical to TRBD2. The germline CDR1 and CDR2 sequences are SQVTM and ANQGSEA. V was pared by 3 bases and J by 6 bases, with 8 bases of the junction left unmatched. CDR3 size: 14 residues. Here the CDR3 reads CSVDPGGRINEQFF. CDR3 nucleotide sequence: TGCAGCGTTGATCCTGGCGGGAGAATCAATGAGCAGTTCTTC.

This clone was seen more than once but under ten times. The chain joins TRBV6-1 to TRBJ1-1, with TRBD1 matching 9 bases. CDR1 and CDR2 from the germline V gene are MNHNS and SASEGT. J gave up 4 bases and V 6 bases, and 3 bases lay outside the gene matches. The CDR3 runs to 13 residues. CDR3 sequence: CASRLQGATEAFF. The CDR3, as DNA: TGTGCCAGCAGATTACAGGGGGCCACTGAAGCTTTCTTT.

The chain is built from TRBV27 and TRBJ1-1, with D tentatively TRBD1 (5 bases). In germline, CDR1 is MNHEY, CDR2 SMNVEV (reference sequence). This CDR3 is built from 15 residues. V was shortened by 3 bases and J by 4 bases, with 15 bases between the two germline ends. The CDR3 nucleotides are TGTGCCAGCAGTTTGGGCGGGGGAGGGAGCACTGAAGCTTTCTTT. Amino acids: CASSLGGGGSTEAFF.

V and J are TRBV11-2 and TRBJ2-7, with 7 bases fitting TRBD1. Unmatched junction bases numbered 6, after V lost 2 bases and J lost 2 bases. CDR3 size: 15 residues. The V gene's germline CDR1 is SGHAT and CDR2 FQNNGV. CDR3 residues: CASSLWGQRTYEQYF. The DNA for the CDR3 is TGTGCCAGCAGCTTATGGGGACAGAGAACCTACGAGCAGTACTTC.

The rearrangement uses TRBV2 and TRBJ2-3, with D possibly matching TRBD1 (6 bases). This CDR3 is 14 amino acids long. Germline CDR1 is SNHLY and CDR2 is FYNNEI. V was clipped by 7 bases and J by 2 bases, with 13 bases between them. The CDR3 region has the DNA TGTGCCAGCACCCACCGGACAGCCACAGATACGCAGTATTTT. It translates to CASTHRTATDTQYF.

J is TRBJ1-1 and V is TRBV27; D uncertain. Germline V CDR1 and CDR2: MNHEY, SMNVEV (reference sequence). The CDR3 contains 14 residues. Trimming shortened V by 3 bases and J by 5 bases, and 13 bases separated the two germline ends. The CDR3 loop is CASSLAGLGTEAFF. The CDR3 nucleotides read TGTGCCAGCAGTTTGGCGGGTTTGGGTACTGAAGCTTTCTTT.

The chain recombines TRBV5-5 with TRBJ2-2, with D perhaps matching TRBD2 (5 bases). The germline V gene encodes CDR1 SGHKS and CDR2 YYEKEE (reference sequence). CDR3 length equals 14 residues. V was pared by 8 bases and J by 4 bases, with 15 bases between. Written as DNA, the CDR3 is TGTGCCAGTACGCGAGGGCACCTCACCGGGGAGCTGTTTTTT. Encoded protein: CASTRGHLTGELFF.

This sequence joins TRBV7-3 and TRBJ2-5; 14 bases are a match to TRBD2. Germline V CDR1 and CDR2: SGHTA, FQGTGA. V was clipped by 4 bases and J by 8 bases; unmatched bases: 9. This CDR3 is built from 16 residues. The CDR3 loop is CASSSLPGLAGATQYF. Here the CDR3 DNA reads TGTGCCAGCAGCTCCTTACCGGGACTAGCGGGGGCCACCCAGTACTTC.

This clone was counted only a few times. The V call is TRBV7-2, the J call TRBJ2-1, with TRBD2 matching over 9 bases. The CDR3 has 14 amino acids. Trimming took 6 bases from V and 2 from J; bases not matched to a gene: 2. The germline V gene encodes CDR1 SGHTA and CDR2 FQGNSA. CDR3 coding DNA: TGTGCCAGCAGGGGCGGGGGGGCCTACAATGAGCAGTTCTTC. It translates to CASRGGGAYNEQFF.

This rearrangement joins TRBV28 to TRBJ1-1; a weak D match, TRBD1 (6 bases). CDR1 MDHEN and CDR2 SYDVKM come from the germline V gene. The CDR3 contains 15 residues. V dropped 3 bases and J dropped 0 bases, with 11 bases sitting between them. The CDR3 coding sequence is TGTGCCAGCAGTTTTGGGGGCTACATGAACACTGAAGCTTTCTTT. Translation gives CASSFGGYMNTEAFF.

To note about this clone: The junction and the germline gene differ at one end; a read error may be behind it. This sequence joins TRBV27 and TRBJ2-7; 9 nucleotides line up with TRBD1. The CDR3 has 14 amino acids. CDR1 is MNHEY, CDR2 SMNVEV, per germline (reference sequence). In nucleotides, the CDR3 is TGTGCCAGCAGTTTATCGGGGACAGGGCCGGCCGACGTCTTC. Translating gives CASSLSGTGPADVF.

This chain links TRBV5-1 with TRBJ1-5; D is perhaps TRBD1 (5 bases). This CDR3 has 14 amino acids. Germline CDR1 is SGHRS and CDR2 is YFSETQ. V was clipped by 4 bases and J by 4 bases, with 12 bases between them. The CDR3: CASSVGPGNQPQHF. CDR3 DNA sequence: TGCGCCAGCAGCGTGGGACCGGGAAATCAGCCCCAGCATTTT.

The chain combines TRBV6-1 with TRBJ1-1, with D perhaps matching TRBD1 (5 bases). The CDR3 covers 13 residues. Trimming removed 4 bases from V and 4 bases from J, with 10 bases in between. Germline V gene lookup returns CDR1 MNHNS and CDR2 SASEGT. Here the CDR3 DNA reads TGTGCCAGCAGTGTATGGGGCCGCACTGAAGCTTTCTTT. Protein: CASSVWGRTEAFF.

The J gene is TRBJ2-3, the V gene TRBV30, with D unresolved. Germline CDR1 is GTSNPN and CDR2 is SVGIG (reference sequence). The CDR3 extends over 13 amino acids. V lost 0 bases, J lost 2 bases, and 6 bases lay in between. The CDR3 sequence is CAWSVAPTDTQYF. CDR3 coding DNA: TGTGCCTGGAGTGTAGCCCCCACAGATACGCAGTATTTT.

The genes are TRBV5-4 and TRBJ2-1; 9 bases agree with TRBD2. The CDR3 has 14 residues. V shed 0 bases, J shed 8 bases, and the junction held 3 bases outside the gene matches. CDR1 SGHNT and CDR2 YYREEE come from the germline V gene (reference sequence). For the CDR3, the DNA is TGTGCCAGCAGCTTGGGCGGGGGGGCGGATGAGCAGTTCTTC. Translated, it gives CASSLGGGADEQFF.